This T cell receptor beta chain was documented in a study of beta chain features in type 1 diabetes. Study-wide background: Sorted cell examination encompassed over 90,000,000 cells across all samples. Whole-study results and caveats: Across patients, naive, central memory and Treg TCRB repertoires exhibited apparently greater similarity than was observed across healthy donors. Shortening of TCRB CDR3s, moderate but significant, appeared in all four CD4+ subsets of Type 1 diabetes patients.

Cells sorted by CD45RO/CCR7/CD25/CD127/CD95/CD27 comprised CD4+ naive, central memory, regulatory and stem cell-like memory cells. Sequenced material consisted of expressed TCRB transcripts (all of the isolated RNA was reverse transcribed). Reads from naive, central memory and regulatory T cell samples averaged about 3.3 million. Profiled with immunoSEQ multiplex PCR; TCRdb holds only in-frame clones, not every one. The sample has 330,000 or so clones, roughly 12% seen once. CDR1 SGHTA and CDR2 FQGNSA come from the germline V gene. This CDR3 has 12 residues. Trimming removed 3 bases at V and 5 bases at J, with 4 bases between. This clone was counted a few times. The antigen is not known.

Specimen: naive CD4+ T cells from blood. This TCR was recovered from a woman between 18 and 29 years old with type 1 diabetes. The V and J genes are TRBV7-2 and TRBJ2-2, with D unresolved. The CDR3 DNA sequence: TGTGCCAGCAGCTTTGAGACCGGGGAGCTGTTTTTT. Translating gives CASSFETGELFF.